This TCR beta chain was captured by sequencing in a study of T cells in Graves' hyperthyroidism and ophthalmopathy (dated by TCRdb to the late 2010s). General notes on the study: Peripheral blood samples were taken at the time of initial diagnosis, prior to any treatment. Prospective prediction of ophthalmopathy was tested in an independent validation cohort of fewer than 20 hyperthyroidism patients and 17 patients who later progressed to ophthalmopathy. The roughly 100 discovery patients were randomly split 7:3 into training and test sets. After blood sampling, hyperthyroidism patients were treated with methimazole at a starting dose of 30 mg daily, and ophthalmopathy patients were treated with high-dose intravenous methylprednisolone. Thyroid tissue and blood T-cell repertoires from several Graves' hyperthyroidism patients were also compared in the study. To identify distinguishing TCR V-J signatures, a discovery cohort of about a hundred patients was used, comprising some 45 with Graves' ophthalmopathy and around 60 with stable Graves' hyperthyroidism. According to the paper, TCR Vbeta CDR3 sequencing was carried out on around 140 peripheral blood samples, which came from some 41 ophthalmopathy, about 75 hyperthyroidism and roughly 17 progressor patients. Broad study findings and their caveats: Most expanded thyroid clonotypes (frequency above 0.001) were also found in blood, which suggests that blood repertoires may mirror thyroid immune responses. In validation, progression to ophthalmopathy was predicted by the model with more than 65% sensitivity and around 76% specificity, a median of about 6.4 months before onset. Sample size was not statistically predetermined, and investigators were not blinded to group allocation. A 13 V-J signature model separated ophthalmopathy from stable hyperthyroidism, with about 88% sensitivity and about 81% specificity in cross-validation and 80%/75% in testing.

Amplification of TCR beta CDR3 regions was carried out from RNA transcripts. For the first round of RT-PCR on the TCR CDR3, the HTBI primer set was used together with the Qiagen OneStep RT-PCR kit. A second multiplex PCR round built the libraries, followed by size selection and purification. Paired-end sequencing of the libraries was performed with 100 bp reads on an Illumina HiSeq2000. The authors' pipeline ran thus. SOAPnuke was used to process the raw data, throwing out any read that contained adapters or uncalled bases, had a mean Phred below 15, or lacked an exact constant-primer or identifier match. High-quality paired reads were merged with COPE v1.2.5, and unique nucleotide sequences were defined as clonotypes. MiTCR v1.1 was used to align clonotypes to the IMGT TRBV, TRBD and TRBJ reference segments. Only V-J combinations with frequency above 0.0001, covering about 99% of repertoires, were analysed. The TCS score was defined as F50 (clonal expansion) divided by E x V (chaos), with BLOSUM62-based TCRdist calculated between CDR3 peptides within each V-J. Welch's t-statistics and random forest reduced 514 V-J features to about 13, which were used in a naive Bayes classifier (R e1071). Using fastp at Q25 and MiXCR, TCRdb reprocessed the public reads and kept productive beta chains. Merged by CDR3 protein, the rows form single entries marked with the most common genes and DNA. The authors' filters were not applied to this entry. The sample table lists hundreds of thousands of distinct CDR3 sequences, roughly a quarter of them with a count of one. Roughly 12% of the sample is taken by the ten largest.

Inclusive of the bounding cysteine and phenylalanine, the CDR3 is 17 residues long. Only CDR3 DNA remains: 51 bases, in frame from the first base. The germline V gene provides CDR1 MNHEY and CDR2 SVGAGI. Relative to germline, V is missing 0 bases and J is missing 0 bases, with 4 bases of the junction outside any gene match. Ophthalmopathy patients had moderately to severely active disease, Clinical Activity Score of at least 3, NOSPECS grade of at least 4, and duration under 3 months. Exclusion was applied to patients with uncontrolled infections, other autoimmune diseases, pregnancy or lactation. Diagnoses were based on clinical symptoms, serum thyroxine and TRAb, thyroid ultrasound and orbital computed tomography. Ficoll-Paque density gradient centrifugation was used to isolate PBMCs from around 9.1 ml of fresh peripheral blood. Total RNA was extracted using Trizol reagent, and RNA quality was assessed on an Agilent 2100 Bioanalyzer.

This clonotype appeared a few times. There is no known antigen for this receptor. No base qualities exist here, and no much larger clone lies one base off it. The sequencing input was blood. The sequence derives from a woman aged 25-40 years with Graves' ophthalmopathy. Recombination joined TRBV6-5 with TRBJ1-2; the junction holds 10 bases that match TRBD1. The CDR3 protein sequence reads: CASSYSGTGASNYGYTF. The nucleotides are TGTGCCAGCAGTTACTCGGGGACAGGGGCCTCTAACTATGGCTACACCTTC.